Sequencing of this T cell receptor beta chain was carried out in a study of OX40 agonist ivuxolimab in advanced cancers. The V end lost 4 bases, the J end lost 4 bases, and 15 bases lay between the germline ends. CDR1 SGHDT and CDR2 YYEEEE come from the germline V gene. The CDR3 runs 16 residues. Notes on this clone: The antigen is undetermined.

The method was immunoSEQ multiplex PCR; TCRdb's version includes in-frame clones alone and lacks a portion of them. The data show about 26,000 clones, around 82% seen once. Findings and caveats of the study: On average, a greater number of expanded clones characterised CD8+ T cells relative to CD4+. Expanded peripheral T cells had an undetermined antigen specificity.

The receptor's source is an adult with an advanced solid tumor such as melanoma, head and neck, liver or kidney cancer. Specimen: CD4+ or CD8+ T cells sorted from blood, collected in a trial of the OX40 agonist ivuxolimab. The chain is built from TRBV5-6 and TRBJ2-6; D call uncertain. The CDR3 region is CASSGEGINGANVLTF. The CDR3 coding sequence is TGTGCCAGCAGCGGGGAAGGGATCAACGGGGCCAACGTCCTGACTTTC.